This T cell receptor (beta chain) was obtained from a study of blood T cells in healthy people across ages. Points from the study as a whole: In long-lived donors, naive CD4+ cell counts and diversity exceeded those of aged donors.

This clonotype came up once. Its cognate antigen is unknown. With 5 bases removed from V and 4 bases from J, the gap between germline ends came to 20 bases. Germline assignment: CDR1 DFQATT and CDR2 SNEGSKA (reference sequence). The CDR3 extends over 15 amino acids. PCR was performed a second time for about 7 to 12 cycles using a sample-barcoded 5' primer and a J-beta primer mix. TCRdb ran MiXCR on the 5' RACE reads and lists one entry per CDR3 protein. The sample records 1.5 million to 1.9 million distinct CDR3 sequences, roughly 43% being singletons. The chain links TRBV20-1 to TRBJ1-2, with D uncertain. Source material: blood. This TCR derives from a woman aged 18-29 years in good health. As DNA, the CDR3 is TGCAGTGCTCGTGGTGGGCCACCTCCTCTCTATGGCTACACCTTC. This translates into CSARGGPPPLYGYTF.